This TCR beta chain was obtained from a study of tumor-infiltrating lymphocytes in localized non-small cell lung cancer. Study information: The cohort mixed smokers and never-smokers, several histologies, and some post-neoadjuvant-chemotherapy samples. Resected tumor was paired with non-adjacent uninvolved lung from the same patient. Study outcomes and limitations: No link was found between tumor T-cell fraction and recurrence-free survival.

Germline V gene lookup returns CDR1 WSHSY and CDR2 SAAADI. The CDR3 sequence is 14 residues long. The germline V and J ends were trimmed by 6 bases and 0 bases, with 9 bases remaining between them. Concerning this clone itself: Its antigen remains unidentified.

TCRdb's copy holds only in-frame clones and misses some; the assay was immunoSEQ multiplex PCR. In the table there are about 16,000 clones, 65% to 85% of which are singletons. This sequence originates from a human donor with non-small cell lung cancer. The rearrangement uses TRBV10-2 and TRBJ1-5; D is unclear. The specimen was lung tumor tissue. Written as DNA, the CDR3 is TGCGCCAGCAGCCCCGCGGCTAGCAATCAGCCCCAGCATTTT. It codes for CASSPAASNQPQHF.